The 25 T cell receptor beta chains given below trace back to one sample, sequenced in a study of shared clonotypes between healthy human individuals. Only in-frame clones appear in the TCRdb table, and some are missing; sequencing was by immunoSEQ multiplex PCR. The sample consists of about 1.1 million clones, 70% to 85% of them appearing once. Input material: memory CD4+ T cells from PBMCs. Described subset: CD45RA-negative fraction. The receptors shown here come from a man between 18 and 29 years old in good health. Some clones in this sample may be carry-over from other donors' samples.

The rearrangement uses TRBV28 and TRBJ2-7, with TRBD1 identical over 8 bases. V lost 5 bases, J lost 3 bases, and 9 bases stayed unmatched. The germline CDR1 and CDR2 sequences are MDHEN and SYDVKM. The CDR3 contains 15 residues. CDR3 in DNA: TGTGCCAGCAGTCTAGACAGGGGTCACCTCTACGAGCAGTACTTC. Translated: CASSLDRGHLYEQYF.

This clone was picked up one time. The chain has TRBV11-2 and TRBJ2-1; D gene uncertain. The CDR3 contains 11 residues. Germline CDR1 is SGHAT and CDR2 is FQNNGV. Trimming shortened V by 5 bases and J by 10 bases, and 9 bases separated the two germline ends. CDR3 in amino acids: CASSPRDEQFF. The CDR3 bases are TGTGCCAGCAGCCCCCGAGACGAGCAGTTCTTC.

The chain is built from TRBV5-4 and TRBJ2-6, with 8 nucleotides matching TRBD2. In germline, CDR1 is SGHNT, CDR2 YYREEE (reference sequence). V gave up 0 bases and J gave up 0 bases; unmatched junction bases: 5. The CDR3 runs to 18 residues. The CDR3, as DNA: TGTGCCAGCAGCTTGGCCGGGGGGGCTAACTCTGGGGCCAACGTCCTGACTTTC. The encoded protein is CASSLAGGANSGANVLTF.

This clone was recorded only once. The rearrangement uses TRBV5-1 and TRBJ2-1; 9 bases line up with TRBD2. CDR1 is SGHRS and CDR2 is YFSETQ in the germline V gene. Germline trimming cut 1 base from V and 6 bases from J; bases unmatched to any gene: 5. This CDR3 has 15 amino acids. CDR3 region: CASSLSRGRANEQFF. CDR3 in DNA: TGCGCCAGCAGCTTGTCGCGCGGGAGGGCCAATGAGCAGTTCTTC.

The chain combines TRBV4-1 with TRBJ2-7; D remains unclear. Germline V gene data show CDR1 as MGHRA and CDR2 as YSYEKL. Trimming took off 3 bases at V and 2 bases at J, with 8 bases between the two ends. The CDR3 has 13 residues. The CDR3 loop reads CASSHLGAYEQYF. The CDR3 nucleotides read TGCGCCAGCAGCCACCTTGGGGCCTACGAGCAGTACTTC.

About this clone: Different DNA sequences within this sample yield the same CDR3. This sequence joins TRBV14 and TRBJ1-1; D unclear. The germline V gene encodes CDR1 SGHDN and CDR2 FVKESK. Trimming stripped 0 bases from V and 4 bases from J, with 6 bases between. This CDR3 has 13 residues. CDR3 region: CASSQDLSTEAFF. As DNA, the CDR3 is TGTGCCAGCAGCCAAGATCTGAGCACTGAAGCTTTCTTT.

This chain uses TRBV19 with TRBJ1-1; no reliable D call. Germline V gene lookup returns CDR1 LNHDA and CDR2 SQIVND (reference sequence). The germline V and J ends were trimmed by 5 bases and 0 bases, with 13 bases remaining between them. The CDR3 length is 15 residues. CDR3 region: CASSSLDSMNTEAFF. The CDR3 DNA reads TGTGCCAGTAGTTCACTTGACTCCATGAACACTGAAGCTTTCTTT.

A note on this clone: The same CDR3 arises from other DNA sequences in this sample as well. For the CDR3, the DNA is TGCAGCGTTGAAGTGGCGAACACTGAAGCTTTCTTT. Translating gives CSVEVANTEAFF. This rearrangement joins TRBV29-1 to TRBJ1-1; D remains unclear. This CDR3 contains 12 residues. Germline CDR1 and CDR2: SQVTM and ANQGSEA. V was shortened by 1 base and J by 1 base, with 4 bases between the two germline ends.

Comments on this clone: Just one base apart from a much larger clone, this may be a read error. Distinct nucleotide sequences in the sample also encode this CDR3. The rearrangement links TRBV11-2 to TRBJ1-3; D unresolved. Germline CDR1 reads SGHAT; CDR2 reads FQNNGV. The CDR3 covers 12 residues. The V end was cut by 1 base, the J end by 2 bases, with 0 bases between. The DNA for the CDR3 is TGTGCCAGCAGCTTAGCTGGAAACACCATATATTTT. Protein: CASSLAGNTIYF.

This chain joins TRBV28 and TRBJ2-1, with 7 bases identical to TRBD1. The CDR3 extends over 12 amino acids. The junction had 4 bases not matched to a gene; V was cut back by 2 bases and J by 12 bases. The germline gives CDR1 MDHEN, CDR2 SYDVKM. CDR3 nucleotide sequence: TGTGCCAGCAGTTTACGGCGACAGGGGCAGTTCTTC. Translating gives CASSLRRQGQFF. Full variable domain (missing parts from reference TRBV28 and TRBJ2-1): DVKVTQSSRYLVKRTGEKVFLECVQDMDHENMFWYRQDPGLGLRLIYFSYDVKMKEKGDIPEGYSVSREKKERFSLILESASTNQTSMYLCASSLRRQGQFFGPGTRLTVL.

The rearrangement links TRBV7-2 to TRBJ2-3, with 10 bases identical to TRBD2. V lost 5 bases, J lost 1 base, and 3 bases stayed unmatched. The CDR3 totals 15 residues. Germline values: CDR1 SGHTA, CDR2 FQGNSA. As DNA, the CDR3 is TGTGCCAGCAGCCCTCTAGCGGGGGGCACAGATACGCAGTATTTT. Its protein product is CASSPLAGGTDTQYF. Full variable domain (outside the CDR3, taken from reference TRBV7-2 and TRBJ2-3): GAGVSQSPSNKVTEKGKDVELRCDPISGHTALYWYRQSLGQGLEFLIYFQGNSAPDKSGLPSDRFSAERTGGSVSTLTIQRTQQEDSAVYLCASSPLAGGTDTQYFGPGTRLTVL.

J is TRBJ2-2 and V is TRBV10-1; TRBD1 agrees at 11 bases. CDR3 size: 16 residues. Germline V gene data show CDR1 as WNHNN and CDR2 as SYGVQD (reference sequence). V trimming: 2 bases; J trimming: 7 bases; junction bases outside the gene matches: 6. In DNA, the CDR3 is TGCGCCAGCAGTGAGAGGACAGGGGGCTTCAGCGGGGAGCTGTTTTTT. Its translation: CASSERTGGFSGELFF.

This chain uses TRBV4-3 with TRBJ2-7; 7 bases are shared with TRBD2. J lost 3 bases, V lost 4 bases, and 9 bases had no gene match. Germline values: CDR1 LGHNA, CDR2 YSLEER. This CDR3 has 15 residues. Here the CDR3 reads CASSRLPGGGYEQYF. Here the CDR3 DNA reads TGCGCCAGCAGCCGTCTTCCGGGGGGAGGCTACGAGCAGTACTTC.

The chain recombines TRBV4-1 with TRBJ1-4; D is undetermined. Germline CDR1 reads MGHRA; CDR2 reads YSYEKL. The CDR3 has 15 amino acids. Trimming shortened V by 4 bases and J by 0 bases, and 9 bases separated the two germline ends. The CDR3 nucleotides are TGCGCCAGCAGCCGAATGGGAGCAACTAATGAAAAACTGTTTTTT. Residues: CASSRMGATNEKLFF.

A word on this clone: No conserved phenylalanine or tryptophan ends this CDR3, so it is likely a read error. V usage is TRBV7-9 and J usage is TRBJ2-3; 7 bases match TRBD1. The CDR3 loop spans 14 amino acids. Losses at the gene ends were 5 bases for V and 10 bases for J; bases not matched to a gene: 12. Germline CDR1 reads SEHNR; CDR2 reads FQNEAQ (reference sequence). The CDR3 sequence: CASSAGADRVPQYS. The CDR3 region has the DNA TGTGCCAGCAGCGCGGGCGCAGACAGGGTTCCGCAGTATTCT.

This chain uses TRBV18 with TRBJ1-5; 7 bases are a match to TRBD1. The CDR3 has 15 residues. Germline-derived CDR1 and CDR2 are KGHSH and LQKENI. The V and J ends lost 1 base and 7 bases, in that order; junction bases with no gene match: 7. The CDR3 region is CASSPLSGTDQPQHF. The CDR3 DNA sequence: TGTGCCAGCTCACCACTAAGTGGGACAGACCAGCCCCAGCATTTT.

The rearrangement uses TRBV7-9 and TRBJ2-1; D is undetermined. There are 13 residues in the CDR3. Germline CDR1 reads SEHNR; CDR2 reads FQNEAQ (reference sequence). V was shortened by 1 base and J by 7 bases, with 8 bases between the two germline ends. CDR3 region: CASSLERRNEQFF. The CDR3 bases are TGTGCCAGCAGCTTAGAAAGACGGAATGAGCAGTTCTTC.

This clone has more than one count but fewer than ten. The chain combines TRBV5-1 with TRBJ2-3, with 10 bases identical to TRBD1. The CDR3 consists of 15 residues. Germline loops: CDR1 SGHRS, CDR2 YFSETQ. V shed 3 bases and J 4 bases; nucleotides not matched to a gene: 5. For the CDR3, the DNA is TGCGCCAGCAGCTCAGGACAGGGGGTCTCAGATACGCAGTATTTT. Translating gives CASSSGQGVSDTQYF.

The chain has TRBV2 and TRBJ2-1; no firm D call. The ends were cut back, 8 bases at V and 8 bases at J, with 7 bases in the middle. Per germline, CDR1 SNHLY and CDR2 FYNNEI. The CDR3 sequence is 10 residues long. CDR3 DNA sequence: TGTGCCAGCTCGACGGATGAGCAGTTCTTC. Translating gives CASSTDEQFF.

This clone is a singleton in its sample. This chain joins TRBV6-1 and TRBJ2-1; 8 bases line up with TRBD1. CDR3 length: 15 residues. Germline V gene data show CDR1 as MNHNS and CDR2 as SASEGT. With 4 bases clipped from V and 5 bases from J, the junction kept 7 bases outside the gene matches. The CDR3, as DNA: TGTGCCAGCAGTGGGAGGACAGGGATCAACAATGAGCAGTTCTTC. Residues: CASSGRTGINNEQFF.

This clone showed up just a few times. In the same sample, other DNA sequences code for this CDR3. The genes are TRBV5-1 and TRBJ1-1; D gene uncertain. V lost 0 bases, J lost 4 bases, and 4 bases lay in between. Germline CDR1 reads SGHRS; CDR2 reads YFSETQ. The length of the CDR3 is 12 residues. This CDR3 is CASSLVGTEAFF. As DNA, the CDR3 is TGCGCCAGCAGCTTGGTGGGCACTGAAGCTTTCTTT.

CDR3 protein: CASSQLTGSHSEQYF. In DNA, the CDR3 is TGCGCCAGCAGCCAATTGACAGGAAGCCACAGCGAGCAGTACTTC. The chain employs TRBV4-1 and TRBJ2-7; maybe TRBD1 (6 bases). Between the trimmed V and J ends, which lost 2 bases and 6 bases, there was a span of 17 bases. The CDR3 is 15 amino acids. Germline V gene sequence: CDR1 MGHRA, CDR2 YSYEKL.

The chain carries TRBV25-1 and TRBJ2-3; 10 nucleotides match TRBD2. V was pared by 5 bases and J by 8 bases, with 10 bases of the junction left unmatched. The CDR3 extends over 15 amino acids. Germline assignment: CDR1 MGHDK and CDR2 SYGVNS. CDR3: CASSYIGTSVSTQYF. CDR3 nucleotides: TGTGCCAGCAGTTACATCGGGACTAGCGTTAGTACGCAGTATTTT.

The chain has TRBV19 and TRBJ1-2; maybe TRBD1 (6 bases). The germline V gene encodes CDR1 LNHDA and CDR2 SQIVND (reference sequence). The ends were cut back, 10 bases at V and 4 bases at J, with 19 bases in the middle. The CDR3 consists of 14 residues. The CDR3 bases are TGTGCCACCAGTGGGGACAATCTTTTCTATGGCTACACCTTC. Protein: CATSGDNLFYGYTF. The full variable domain, rest sourced from reference TRBV19 and TRBJ1-2, is DGGITQSPKYLFRKEGQNVTLSCEQNLNHDAMYWYRQDPGQGLRLIYYSQIVNDFQKGDIAEGYSVSREKKESFPLTVTSAQKNPTAFYLCATSGDNLFYGYTFGSGTRLTVV.

A word on this clone: A far more abundant clone sits one base away, making this likely a read error. Other DNA sequences in this specimen translate into the identical CDR3. CDR3 in DNA: TGTGCCAGCAGCTTGGAAAGCTATGGCTACACCTTC. Residues: CASSLESYGYTF. The V and J genes are TRBV7-8 and TRBJ1-2; D is undetermined. This CDR3 comprises 12 residues. Germline V lookup: CDR1 SGHVS, CDR2 FQNEAQ. V was cut by 3 bases and J by 4 bases, with 6 bases left in between.